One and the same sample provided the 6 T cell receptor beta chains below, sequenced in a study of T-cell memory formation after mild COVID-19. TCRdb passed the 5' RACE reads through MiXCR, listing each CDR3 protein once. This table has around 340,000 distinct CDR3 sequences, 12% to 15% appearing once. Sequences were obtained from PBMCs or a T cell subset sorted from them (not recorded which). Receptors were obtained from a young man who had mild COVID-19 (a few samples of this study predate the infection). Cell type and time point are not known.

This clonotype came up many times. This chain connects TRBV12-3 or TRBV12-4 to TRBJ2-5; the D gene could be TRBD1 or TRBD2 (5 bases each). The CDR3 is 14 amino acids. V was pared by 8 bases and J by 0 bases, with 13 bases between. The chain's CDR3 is CASAKRGNQETQYF. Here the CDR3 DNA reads TGTGCCAGCGCTAAGAGGGGCAACCAAGAGACCCAGTACTTC.

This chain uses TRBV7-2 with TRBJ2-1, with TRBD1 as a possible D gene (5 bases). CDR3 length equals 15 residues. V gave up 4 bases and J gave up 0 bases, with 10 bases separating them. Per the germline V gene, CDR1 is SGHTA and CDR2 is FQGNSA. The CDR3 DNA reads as TGTGCCAGCAGCTCTGACAGTGGCTCCTACAATGAGCAGTTCTTC. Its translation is CASSSDSGSYNEQFF.

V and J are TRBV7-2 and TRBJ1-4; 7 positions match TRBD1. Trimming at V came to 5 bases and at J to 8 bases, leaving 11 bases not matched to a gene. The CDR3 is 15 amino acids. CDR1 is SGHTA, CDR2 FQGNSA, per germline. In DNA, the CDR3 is TGTGCCAGCAGCCCCCAGACAGGGAGTCAGGAAAAACTGTTTTTT. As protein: CASSPQTGSQEKLFF.

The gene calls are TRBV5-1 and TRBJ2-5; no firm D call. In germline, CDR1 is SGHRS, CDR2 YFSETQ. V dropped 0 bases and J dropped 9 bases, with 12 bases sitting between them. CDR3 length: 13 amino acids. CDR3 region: CASSLDVTAAQYF. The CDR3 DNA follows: TGCGCCAGCAGCTTGGATGTGACGGCGGCCCAGTACTTC. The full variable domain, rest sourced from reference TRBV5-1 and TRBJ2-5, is KAGVTQTPRYLIKTRGQQVTLSCSPISGHRSVSWYQQTPGQGLQFLFEYFSETQRNKGNFPGRFSGRQFSNSRSEMNVSTLELGDSALYLCASSLDVTAAQYFGPGTRLLVL.

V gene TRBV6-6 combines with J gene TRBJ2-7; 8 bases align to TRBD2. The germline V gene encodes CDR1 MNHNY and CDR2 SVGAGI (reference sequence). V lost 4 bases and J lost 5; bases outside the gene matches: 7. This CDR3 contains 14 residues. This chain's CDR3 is CASSSAGEAHEQYF. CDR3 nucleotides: TGTGCCAGCAGTTCAGCGGGGGAGGCCCACGAGCAGTACTTC.

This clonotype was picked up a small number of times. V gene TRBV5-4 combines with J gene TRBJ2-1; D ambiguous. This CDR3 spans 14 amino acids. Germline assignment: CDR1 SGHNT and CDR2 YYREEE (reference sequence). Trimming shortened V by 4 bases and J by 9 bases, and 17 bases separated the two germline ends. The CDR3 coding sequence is TGTGCCAGCAGCCGACCAACCGGCCCCCGTGAGCAGTTCTTC. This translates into CASSRPTGPREQFF.